The 13 T cell receptor beta chains given below trace back to one sample, sequenced in a study of blood T cell repertoires in COVID-19. Sequenced by immunoSEQ multiplex PCR; TCRdb stores in-frame clones only, minus some. The table has around 250,000 clones, 86% seen once. Sequenced sample: peripheral blood. These receptors were taken from an elderly man with acute or convalescent COVID-19.

V is TRBV2 and J is TRBJ2-7; 7 bases line up with TRBD1. CDR1 is SNHLY and CDR2 is FYNNEI in the germline V gene. Unmatched junction bases numbered 10, after V lost 3 bases and J lost 5 bases. This CDR3 has 15 amino acids. CDR3 loop: CASSDSRGQTNEQYF. DNA for the CDR3: TGTGCCAGCAGTGACTCGAGGGGACAGACAAACGAGCAGTACTTC.

The chain employs TRBV5-4 and TRBJ2-7; tentatively, D is TRBD2 (6 bases). Trimming left V 0 bases short and J 7 bases short, with 11 bases between. CDR3 length equals 13 residues. CDR1 and CDR2 from the germline V gene are SGHNT and YYREEE (reference sequence). CDR3 bases: TGTGCCAGCAGCTTGGGGGGAGGCCAAGAGCAGTACTTC. Its protein product is CASSLGGGQEQYF.

The chain joins TRBV19 to TRBJ1-1; perhaps TRBD1 as D (5 bases). Germline-derived CDR1 and CDR2 are LNHDA and SQIVND (reference sequence). V was shortened by 5 bases and J by 1 base, with 8 bases between the two germline ends. The CDR3 sequence is 13 residues long. CDR3 residues: CASSDTGNTEAFF. The CDR3 bases are TGTGCCAGTAGTGATACAGGGAACACTGAAGCTTTCTTT.

V gene TRBV3-1 (or the pseudogene TRBV3-2) combines with J gene TRBJ1-3; a possible D gene is TRBD1 (6 bases). CDR1 and CDR2 from the germline V gene are LGHDT and YNNKEL (reference sequence). This CDR3 is 15 amino acids long. V was trimmed by 1 base and J by 4 bases, leaving 11 bases between them. Here the CDR3 reads CASSQGTVKGNTIYF. DNA for the CDR3: TGTGCCAGCAGCCAAGGGACAGTGAAAGGAAACACCATATATTTT.

The chain recombines TRBV9 with TRBJ2-3, with 9 bases lining up with TRBD2. The V gene's germline CDR1 is SGDLS and CDR2 YYNGEE. With V trimmed by 1 base and J by 2 bases, 5 bases remained unmatched. This CDR3 has 16 amino acids. The CDR3 loop is CASSVKAGGPTDTQYF. CDR3 sequence (DNA): TGTGCCAGCAGCGTAAAAGCGGGAGGACCCACAGATACGCAGTATTTT.

The sample holds a few counts of this clone. DNA of the CDR3: TGTGCCAGTAGTATAAGGTCAGGGACTGGTTCCGGGGAGCTGTTTTTT. Its translation is CASSIRSGTGSGELFF. V gene TRBV19 combines with J gene TRBJ2-2, with D possibly matching TRBD2 (6 bases). Germline CDR1 LNHDA, CDR2 SQIVND (reference sequence). V gave up 2 bases and J gave up 6 bases, with 16 bases separating them. The CDR3 has 16 residues.

This clone has a handful of counts. The V call is TRBV5-8, the J call TRBJ1-3; 7 bases agree with TRBD1. The V and J ends lost 5 bases and 3 bases, in that order; junction bases with no gene match: 5. CDR1 and CDR2 from the germline V gene are SGHTS and YDEGEE. The CDR3 extends over 14 amino acids. CDR3 protein: CASSFDRVGNTIYF. The CDR3 DNA reads TGTGCCAGCAGTTTCGACAGGGTTGGAAACACCATATATTTT.

The V and J genes are TRBV4-2 and TRBJ2-7; possibly TRBD1 for D (6 bases). The germline V and J ends were trimmed by 1 base and 7 bases, with 14 bases remaining between them. CDR1 LGHNA and CDR2 YNFKEQ come from the germline V gene. The CDR3 runs to 14 residues. DNA of the CDR3: TGTGCCAGCAGCCAAGCCGGGACACCCCTAGAGCAGTACTTC. Residues: CASSQAGTPLEQYF.

This clone appeared a single time. The V and J genes are TRBV14 and TRBJ1-1; maybe TRBD1 (6 bases). V was cut by 4 bases and J by 11 bases, with 14 bases left in between. Germline CDR1 and CDR2: SGHDN and FVKESK. CDR3 size: 12 residues. The CDR3 DNA reads as TGTGCCAGCAGCCCGGGACACCTTGGGGCTTTCTTT. Translation gives CASSPGHLGAFF.

This sequence joins TRBV5-1 and TRBJ2-7; TRBD1 agrees at 9 bases. There are 16 residues in the CDR3. Germline CDR1 is SGHRS and CDR2 is YFSETQ. V lost 0 bases to trimming and J lost 0 bases; unmatched junction nucleotides: 4. This CDR3 is CASSLVGQGLSYEQYF. The DNA of the CDR3 is TGCGCCAGCAGCTTGGTGGGACAGGGCCTCTCCTACGAGCAGTACTTC.

The chain carries TRBV28 and TRBJ1-1; D is uncertain. V shed 6 bases and J shed 0 bases, with 11 bases lying between them. Germline CDR1 reads MDHEN; CDR2 reads SYDVKM. The CDR3 contains 14 residues. CDR3 residues: CASSPIDLNTEAFF. DNA of the CDR3: TGTGCCAGCAGCCCCATCGACTTGAACACTGAAGCTTTCTTT.

The chain combines TRBV7-9 with TRBJ2-3; no reliable D call. CDR3 length: 12 amino acids. CDR1 and CDR2 from the germline V gene are SEHNR and FQNEAQ (reference sequence). Deletions cut 4 bases from V and 2 bases from J, with 4 bases between. DNA of the CDR3: TGTGCCAGCAGCTCCAACACAGATACGCAGTATTTT. Its protein is CASSSNTDTQYF.

The chain recombines TRBV10-3 with TRBJ1-2; D gene ambiguous. V lost 4 bases and J 5 bases, leaving 11 bases between the germline ends. The CDR3 spans 13 residues. The germline gives CDR1 ENHRY, CDR2 SYGVKD. DNA for the CDR3: TGTGCCATCAGTGTCTCGCAGGATTATGGCTACACCTTC. Amino acids: CAISVSQDYGYTF.